The source of this T cell receptor (beta chain) is a study of cytomegalovirus exposure and HLA in healthy donors. Germline V gene sequence: CDR1 SQVTM, CDR2 ANQGSEA. CDR3 length: 14 residues. The V end was cut by 4 bases, the J end by 6 bases, with 15 bases between. Regarding this clone: Antigen unknown.

General observations from the study: First-cohort TCR clusters were later found to tend to co-occur in the roughly 130 validation repertoires.

Only in-frame clones appear in the TCRdb table, and some are missing; sequencing was by immunoSEQ multiplex PCR. The sample has 180,000 or so clones; 86% are singletons. The receptor's source is a man under 40 in good health and CMV-seropositive. The V and J genes are TRBV29-1 and TRBJ1-4; a weak D match, TRBD1 (6 bases). The source material was PBMCs. DNA for the CDR3: TGCAGCGTTGTGTTCCCCTCAGGGGATGAAAAACTGTTTTTT. It yields the protein CSVVFPSGDEKLFF.